This TCR beta chain emerged from a study of regulatory T cells in long-lasting Graves disease. This clonotype was found many times. Regarding time point: persistent/refractory GD, antithyroid drugs over 5 years with positive TRAb. Making the TCR library involved RNA that had been extracted from PBMCs. Assembly of TCR beta libraries relied on iRepertoire HTBI primers together with Arm-PCR of CDR3 regions. TCRdb recomputed calls from the multiplex PCR reads with MiXCR, one row per CDR3 protein. Of approximately 690,000 distinct CDR3 sequences in the sample, approximately 29% were seen once. Between the trimmed V and J ends, which lost 0 bases and 5 bases, there was a span of 7 bases. The CDR3 covers 13 residues.

Source: peripheral blood mononuclear cells (PBMCs), taken when the disease was refractory, from a patient treated with antithyroid drugs. This sequence joins TRBV12-3 or TRBV12-4 and TRBJ1-2; D is unresolved. The sequence derives from a female donor with Graves disease. The CDR3 is CASSLASYYGYTF. The CDR3 bases are TGTGCCAGCAGTTTAGCCAGCTATTATGGCTACACCTTC.